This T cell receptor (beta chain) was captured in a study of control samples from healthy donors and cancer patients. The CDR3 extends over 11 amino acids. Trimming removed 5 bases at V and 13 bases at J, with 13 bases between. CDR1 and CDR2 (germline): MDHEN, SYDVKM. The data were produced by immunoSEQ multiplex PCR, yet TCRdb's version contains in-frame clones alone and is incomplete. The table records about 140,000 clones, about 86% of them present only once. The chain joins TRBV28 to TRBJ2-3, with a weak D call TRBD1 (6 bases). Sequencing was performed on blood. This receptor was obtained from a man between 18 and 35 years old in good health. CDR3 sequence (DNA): TGTGCCAGCAGTGGGGGCCCGGTCGAGTATTTT. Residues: CASSGGPVEYF.